Below are 27 T cell receptor beta chains sequenced from a single sample in a study of blood T cell repertoires in COVID-19. This table comes from immunoSEQ multiplex PCR, and its TCRdb copy is limited to in-frame clones, with some not included. The sample contains around 90,000 clones, 70% to 90% of which appear only once. The sequenced sample was peripheral blood. The receptor source for this set is a woman aged 70-85 years with active or convalescent COVID-19.

This clone was picked up a small number of times. V and J are TRBV13 and TRBJ2-3; TRBD2 agrees at 8 bases. Germline CDR1 and CDR2: PRHDT and FYEKMQ (reference sequence). With 2 bases clipped from V and 4 bases from J, the junction kept 8 bases outside the gene matches. The CDR3 loop spans 16 amino acids. This chain's CDR3 is CASSLRAAGGADTQYF. CDR3 in DNA: TGTGCCAGCAGCTTAAGGGCTGCGGGGGGCGCAGATACGCAGTATTTT.

This clone was seen just once. The chain uses TRBV7-2 and TRBJ2-3; no firm D call. V was pared by 1 base and J by 2 bases, with 7 bases between. Germline V lookup: CDR1 SGHTA, CDR2 FQGNSA. The CDR3 sequence is 14 residues long. CDR3 region: CASSLGPATDTQYF. The CDR3 bases are TGTGCCAGCAGCTTAGGGCCTGCCACAGATACGCAGTATTTT.

V is TRBV5-1 and J is TRBJ2-6; D perhaps matches TRBD1 (5 bases). Trimming cost V 0 bases and J 0 bases, with 7 bases left between them. From germline, CDR1 is SGHRS and CDR2 YFSETQ. CDR3 length: 16 residues. The CDR3 nucleotides are TGCGCCAGCAGCTTGGGACAGTACTCTGGGGCCAACGTCCTGACTTTC. This encodes CASSLGQYSGANVLTF.

The chain uses TRBV28 and TRBJ1-6; D might be TRBD1 (5 bases). The V end was cut by 5 bases, the J end by 2 bases, with 13 bases between. CDR1 and CDR2 from the germline V gene are MDHEN and SYDVKM. The CDR3 loop spans 16 amino acids. CDR3 sequence: CASSPRRGTYNSPLHF. The CDR3 DNA reads as TGTGCCAGCAGTCCGCGCCGGGGGACCTATAATTCACCCCTCCACTTT.

The chain uses TRBV29-1 and TRBJ1-1, with D hard to call. The CDR3 sequence is 12 residues long. CDR1 is SQVTM, CDR2 ANQGSEA, per germline. V lost 4 bases, J lost 1 base, and 7 bases lay in between. The CDR3 nucleotides are TGCAGCGTTGCTTCGTGGAACACTGAAGCTTTCTTT. Protein product: CSVASWNTEAFF.

J is TRBJ2-2 and V is TRBV28; 12 positions agree with TRBD2. This CDR3 spans 20 amino acids. In germline, CDR1 is MDHEN, CDR2 SYDVKM. V lost 4 bases, J lost 0 bases, and 12 bases stayed unmatched. This CDR3 reads CASSSAGTSGGTSNTGELFF. The CDR3 bases are TGTGCCAGCAGTTCCGCTGGAACTAGCGGGGGGACCTCGAACACCGGGGAGCTGTTTTTT. Filled out from reference TRBV28 and TRBJ2-2, the complete variable domain reads DVKVTQSSRYLVKRTGEKVFLECVQDMDHENMFWYRQDPGLGLRLIYFSYDVKMKEKGDIPEGYSVSREKKERFSLILESASTNQTSMYLCASSSAGTSGGTSNTGELFFGEGSRLTVL.

The gene calls are TRBV6-1 and TRBJ1-2; TRBD1 might be the D (6 bases). Germline CDR1 and CDR2: MNHNS and SASEGT. Trimming cost V 2 bases and J 6 bases, with 10 bases left between them. The CDR3 has 13 amino acids. This CDR3 reads CASSEQGFNGYTF. The CDR3 DNA follows: TGTGCCAGCAGTGAACAGGGGTTTAATGGCTACACCTTC.

This sequence joins TRBV19 and TRBJ2-7; 7 bases agree with TRBD2. The CDR3 sequence is 14 residues long. Germline CDR1 reads LNHDA; CDR2 reads SQIVND (reference sequence). The V segment lost 1 base and the J segment 5 bases; nucleotides outside the gene matches: 5. CDR3 in amino acids: CASSIVAGYDEQYF. For the CDR3, the DNA is TGTGCCAGTAGTATAGTAGCGGGCTATGACGAGCAGTACTTC. The variable domain in full, with the rest retrieved from reference TRBV19 and TRBJ2-7, is DGGITQSPKYLFRKEGQNVTLSCEQNLNHDAMYWYRQDPGQGLRLIYYSQIVNDFQKGDIAEGYSVSREKKESFPLTVTSAQKNPTAFYLCASSIVAGYDEQYFGPGTRLTVT.

The V and J genes are TRBV6-5 and TRBJ2-7, with no clear D. CDR3 length equals 16 residues. CDR1 and CDR2 from the germline V gene are MNHEY and SVGAGI. V dropped 0 bases and J dropped 2 bases, with 14 bases sitting between them. The CDR3 spells CASSYSIFAGTYEQYF. For the CDR3, the DNA is TGTGCCAGCAGTTACTCGATATTTGCAGGCACCTACGAGCAGTACTTC.

V usage is TRBV28 and J usage is TRBJ2-7, with 8 positions matching TRBD1. Per the germline V gene, CDR1 is MDHEN and CDR2 is SYDVKM. This CDR3 contains 13 residues. The J segment lost 2 bases and the V segment lost 7 bases, leaving 4 bases of the junction unmatched. CDR3 nucleotides: TGTGCCAGCACGGACAGGGTACCCTACGAGCAGTACTTC. Translation: CASTDRVPYEQYF.

This sequence joins TRBV18 and TRBJ2-3, with a tentative D call TRBD1 (5 bases). This CDR3 spans 13 amino acids. In germline, CDR1 is KGHSH, CDR2 LQKENI. V shed 4 bases and J shed 4 bases, with 9 bases lying between them. The CDR3 region is CASSHSQADTQYF. For the CDR3, the DNA is TGTGCCAGCTCACATTCACAGGCAGATACGCAGTATTTT.

CDR3 in amino acids: CASSRDREGEQYF. CDR3 DNA sequence: TGTGCCAGCAGTCGGGACAGGGAAGGCGAGCAGTACTTC. The J gene is TRBJ2-7, the V gene TRBV7-8; 9 bases map to TRBD1. J was trimmed by 6 bases and V by 6 bases; bases with no gene match: 6. This CDR3 comprises 13 residues. The germline V gene encodes CDR1 SGHVS and CDR2 FQNEAQ.

The gene calls are TRBV7-2 and TRBJ1-6; 9 bases agree with TRBD1. The junction had 7 bases not matched to a gene; V was cut back by 4 bases and J by 6 bases. The CDR3 loop spans 16 amino acids. Per the germline V gene, CDR1 is SGHTA and CDR2 is FQGNSA. CDR3 residues: CASSSSGTGPNSPLHF. CDR3 nucleotide sequence: TGTGCCAGCAGCTCATCCGGGACAGGGCCTAATTCACCCCTCCACTTT.

The gene calls are TRBV5-8 and TRBJ1-6; D might be TRBD1 (6 bases). Trimming stripped 2 bases from V and 5 bases from J, with 8 bases between. The CDR3 is 14 residues long. Germline CDR1 is SGHTS and CDR2 is YDEGEE. This chain's CDR3 is CASSLGGDNSPLHF. The CDR3 DNA reads TGTGCCAGCAGCTTAGGGGGTGATAATTCACCCCTCCACTTT.

This clone was seen just once. CDR3 amino acids: CASSKADLPNYGYTF. CDR3 bases: TGTGCCAGCAGCAAAGCTGACTTACCGAACTATGGCTACACCTTC. J is TRBJ1-2 and V is TRBV21-1. TRBV21-1 is noted as a pseudogene. The CDR3 is 15 amino acids.

The chain uses TRBV3-1 (or the pseudogene TRBV3-2) and TRBJ2-7; TRBD2 matches 12 bases. The V gene's germline CDR1 is LGHDT and CDR2 YNNKEL (reference sequence). This CDR3 comprises 13 residues. Trimming removed 4 bases from V and 5 bases from J; junction bases left unmatched: 0. DNA of the CDR3: TGTGCCAGCAGCCGGACTAGCGGGAACGAGCAGTACTTC. Protein product: CASSRTSGNEQYF.

The chain recombines TRBV6-6 with TRBJ1-2, with D perhaps matching TRBD1 (5 bases). This CDR3 spans 13 amino acids. The V end lost 0 bases, the J end lost 7 bases, and 9 bases lay between the germline ends. Germline loops: CDR1 MNHNY, CDR2 SVGAGI (reference sequence). The CDR3 spells CASSYSGLGGYTF. The DNA of the CDR3 is TGTGCCAGCAGTTACTCGGGGCTTGGTGGCTACACCTTC.

The chain combines TRBV5-1 with TRBJ1-2; D not certain. Between the trimmed V and J ends, which lost 1 base and 6 bases, there was a span of 16 bases. In germline, CDR1 is SGHRS, CDR2 YFSETQ. The length of the CDR3 is 15 residues. The CDR3 sequence is CASSLSLDTPDGYTF. CDR3 DNA sequence: TGCGCCAGCAGCTTGTCCCTCGACACTCCCGATGGCTACACCTTC.

This rearrangement joins TRBV24-1 to TRBJ1-2; 11 bases align to TRBD1. Trimming took 2 bases from V and 5 from J; bases not matched to a gene: 6. CDR1 KGHDR and CDR2 SFDVKD come from the germline V gene. The CDR3 sequence is 16 residues long. CDR3 protein: CATSDSRTGGAYGYTF. The CDR3 nucleotides are TGTGCCACCAGTGATTCCCGGACAGGGGGCGCGTATGGCTACACCTTC.

The CDR3, as DNA: TGTGCCAGCAGCCAAGTTACGGGGGGGCTGAATGAGCAGTTCTTC. Protein sequence: CASSQVTGGLNEQFF. The V and J genes are TRBV4-2 and TRBJ2-1, with 8 bases matching TRBD2. CDR3 length: 15 amino acids. The germline gives CDR1 LGHNA, CDR2 YNFKEQ. After removal of 1 base from V and 7 bases from J, the junction contained 6 bases not matched to a gene.

The CDR3 sequence is CASSRDNNQPQHF. DNA for the CDR3: TGTGCCAGCAGCCGGGACAACAATCAGCCCCAGCATTTT. The genes are TRBV7-9 and TRBJ1-5; perhaps TRBD1 as D (6 bases). The V end was cut by 5 bases, the J end by 3 bases, with 8 bases between. CDR1 and CDR2 (germline): SEHNR, FQNEAQ (reference sequence). The CDR3 is made up of 13 amino acids. The full variable domain, with the rest looked up from reference TRBV7-9 and TRBJ1-5, is DTGVSQNPRHKITKRGQNVTFRCDPISEHNRLYWYRQTLGQGPEFLTYFQNEAQLEKSRLLSDRFSAERPKGSFSTLEIQRTEQGDSAMYLCASSRDNNQPQHFGDGTRLSIL.

This chain joins TRBV3-1 (or the pseudogene TRBV3-2) and TRBJ1-1; 7 nucleotides align to TRBD1. V lost 1 base and J lost 4; bases outside the gene matches: 0. This CDR3 is built from 13 residues. In germline, CDR1 is LGHDT, CDR2 YNNKEL (reference sequence). The CDR3 reads CASSQGDSTEAFF. CDR3 nucleotide sequence: TGTGCCAGCAGCCAAGGGGACAGCACTGAAGCTTTCTTT.

The count of this clone is one. Here the CDR3 DNA reads TGTGCCAGCAGCTTAGACTCTGCCTTGGCCGGGGAGCTGTTTTTT. Translated: CASSLDSALAGELFF. The rearrangement links TRBV7-8 to TRBJ2-2; D ambiguous. The CDR3 is made up of 15 amino acids. Germline CDR1 is SGHVS and CDR2 is FQNEAQ. V lost 1 base and J 6 bases, leaving 12 bases between the germline ends.

The J gene is TRBJ1-1, the V gene TRBV29-1, with 8 nucleotides matching TRBD1. Germline CDR1 reads SQVTM; CDR2 reads ANQGSEA. The CDR3 is 14 residues long. V was clipped by 6 bases and J by 4 bases; unmatched bases: 10. DNA for the CDR3: TGCAGCGTCCGACAGGGGACGCGGGGCACTGAAGCTTTCTTT. Protein: CSVRQGTRGTEAFF. Variable domain in full (rest from reference TRBV29-1 and TRBJ1-1): SAVISQKPSRDICQRGTSLTIQCQVDSQVTMMFWYRQQPGQSLTLIATANQGSEATYESGFVIDKFPISRPNLTFSTLTVSNMSPEDSSIYLCSVRQGTRGTEAFFGQGTRLTVV.

This clone was counted a few times. This chain links TRBV7-2 with TRBJ2-2; possible D gene TRBD1, 6 bases. CDR3 size: 19 residues. Trimming removed 0 bases from V and 1 base from J, with 18 bases in between. The germline gives CDR1 SGHTA, CDR2 FQGNSA. The CDR3 protein is CASSLAGATRTWNTGELFF. The CDR3 DNA sequence: TGTGCCAGCAGCTTAGCGGGGGCCACCCGGACGTGGAACACCGGGGAGCTGTTTTTT.

The rearrangement uses TRBV19 and TRBJ2-6; D is uncertain. V shed 2 bases and J shed 0 bases, with 8 bases lying between them. The CDR3 totals 16 residues. CDR1 and CDR2 (germline): LNHDA, SQIVND (reference sequence). Here the CDR3 DNA reads TGTGCCAGTAGTATACCCCTCCGCTCTGGGGCCAACGTCCTGACTTTC. Translation gives CASSIPLRSGANVLTF.

This rearrangement joins TRBV6-5 to TRBJ1-1; D gene unclear. Germline CDR1 is MNHEY and CDR2 is SVGAGI. Trimming removed 2 bases from V and 7 bases from J, with 8 bases in between. The CDR3 sequence is 12 residues long. This CDR3 reads CASSYGGNEAFF. The DNA for the CDR3 is TGTGCCAGCAGTTACGGCGGAAATGAAGCTTTCTTT.